The sequence of this T cell receptor (beta chain) was determined in a study of shared clonotypes between healthy human individuals. Remarks on this clone: The antigen is unknown.

CD45RO-negative, CCR7-selected cells formed the naive CD8 fraction, which excluded terminally differentiated effector memory CD45RA+ cells. Nashville, Tennessee was home to all donors, who were Caucasian adults. The study's findings and limits: In contrast to clonotypes shared by all four donors, non-shared clonotypes had lower generation probabilities. Sorted-subset sequencing, rarefaction showed, was incomplete despite large depth. Naive subsets typically showed greater estimated richness than memory subsets.

V shed 0 bases, J shed 5 bases, and the junction held 9 bases outside the gene matches. This CDR3 spans 18 amino acids. CDR1 and CDR2 from the germline V gene are KGHSH and LQKENI. Sequenced by immunoSEQ multiplex PCR; TCRdb stores in-frame clones only, minus some. The sample gives approximately 840,000 clones, approximately 97% of which show up once; less than 0.25% is in the top ten. The genes are TRBV18 and TRBJ2-2; 10 nucleotides line up with TRBD1. Sequenced sample: naive CD8+ T cells sorted from blood. This receptor was identified in a man aged 25-45 years in good health. The CDR3 bases are TGTGCCAGCTCACCACCGAGCGGGGACAGGGGACGGACCGGGGAGCTGTTTTTT. Translating gives CASSPPSGDRGRTGELFF.